This TCR beta chain was retrieved from a study of blood T cell repertoires in COVID-19. For the study at large: Samples representing acute and convalescent COVID-19 were sourced from the United States, Italy and Spain. From T cells, B-cell-depleted T cells, or PBMCs came the material, which was cDNA or gDNA.

With 8 bases clipped from V and 10 bases from J, the junction kept 8 bases outside the gene matches. The CDR3 extends over 13 amino acids. Germline values: CDR1 GTSNPN, CDR2 SVGIG (reference sequence). Methods used by the authors: Estimation of nucleated cell counts was performed using reference gene primer amplification. Assay: immunoSEQ multiplex PCR; the TCRdb copy retains only in-frame clones and omits some. Clone size and V and J calls were adopted from that table, with D and trimming inferred from the DNA. The sample holds approximately 190,000 clones, roughly 80% seen once. The TCR sequence derives from a man in his fifties or sixties with active or convalescent COVID-19. J is TRBJ1-6 and V is TRBV30; 10 positions match TRBD1. The source material was peripheral blood. The CDR3 loop is CAAAGQGNSPLHF. Written as DNA, the CDR3 is TGTGCCGCTGCGGGACAGGGGAACTCACCCCTCCACTTT.